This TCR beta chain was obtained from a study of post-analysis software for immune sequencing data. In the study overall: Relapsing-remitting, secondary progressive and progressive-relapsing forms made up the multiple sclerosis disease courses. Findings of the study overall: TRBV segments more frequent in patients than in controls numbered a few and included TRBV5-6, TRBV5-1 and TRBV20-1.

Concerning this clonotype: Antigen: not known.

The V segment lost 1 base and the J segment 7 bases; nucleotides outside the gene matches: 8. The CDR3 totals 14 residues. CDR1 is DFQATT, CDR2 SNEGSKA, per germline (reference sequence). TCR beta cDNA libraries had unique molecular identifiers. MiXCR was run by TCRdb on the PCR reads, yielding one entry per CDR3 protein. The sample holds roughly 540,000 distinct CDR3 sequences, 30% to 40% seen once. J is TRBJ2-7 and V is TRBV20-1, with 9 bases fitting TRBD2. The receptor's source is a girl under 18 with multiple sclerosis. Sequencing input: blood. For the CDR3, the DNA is TGCAGTGCTAGAGGACCGGGACTAGCAAATGAGCAGTACTTC. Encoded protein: CSARGPGLANEQYF.